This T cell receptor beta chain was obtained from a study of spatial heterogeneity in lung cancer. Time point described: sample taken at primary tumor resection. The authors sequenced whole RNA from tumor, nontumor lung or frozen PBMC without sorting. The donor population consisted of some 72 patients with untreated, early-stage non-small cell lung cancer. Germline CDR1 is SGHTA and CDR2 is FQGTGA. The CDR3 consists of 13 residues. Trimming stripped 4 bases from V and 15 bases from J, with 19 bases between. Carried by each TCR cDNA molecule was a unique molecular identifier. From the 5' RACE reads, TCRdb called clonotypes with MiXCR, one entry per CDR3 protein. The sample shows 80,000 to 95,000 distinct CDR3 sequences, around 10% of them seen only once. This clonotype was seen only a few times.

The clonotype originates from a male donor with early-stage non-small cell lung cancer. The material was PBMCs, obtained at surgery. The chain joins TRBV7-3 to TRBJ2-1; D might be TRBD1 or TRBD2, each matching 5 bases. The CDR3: CASSSGPSDVRFF. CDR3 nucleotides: TGTGCCAGCAGCTCGGGGCCCTCTGACGTCCGGTTCTTC.